The rows below give T cell receptor beta chains drawn from one sample of a study of cytomegalovirus exposure and HLA in healthy donors. The method was immunoSEQ multiplex PCR; TCRdb's version includes in-frame clones alone and lacks a portion of them. The repertoire table contains 55,000 to 75,000 clones. The sample consisted of PBMCs. The receptors stem from a male donor in good health and CMV-seronegative. Both conserved end residues are trimmed from each CDR3.

cdr3_length: 13; v_call: TRBV6-4; cdr3_aa: ASRKTSVSTDTQY
cdr3_length: 13; v_call: TRBV7-6; cdr3_aa: ASRPTSYSGNTIY
cdr3_length: 9; v_call: TRBV5-4; cdr3_aa: AWTGTDEQY
cdr3_length: 11; v_call: TRBV27; cdr3_aa: ASRLAGGDTQY
cdr3_length: 12; v_call: TRBV28; cdr3_aa: ASSLRAIFQPQH
cdr3_length: 12; v_call: TRBV28; cdr3_aa: ASSSPQGRHEQY
cdr3_length: 12; v_call: TRBV5-3; cdr3_aa: ARSLGTGIHEQY
cdr3_length: 13; v_call: TRBV11-1; cdr3_aa: ASSLSPDRDVPQH
cdr3_length: 14; v_call: TRBV27; cdr3_aa: ASSWSSGDLQETQY
cdr3_length: 16; v_call: TRBV30; cdr3_aa: AWSVYTLSRVGGTEAF
cdr3_length: 14; v_call: TRBV28; cdr3_aa: ASSFTTGILGDEQY
cdr3_length: 12; v_call: TRBV6-6; cdr3_aa: ASSYSRGRDGYT
cdr3_length: 14; v_call: TRBV7-2; cdr3_aa: ASSLGGLSYNSPLH
cdr3_length: 12; v_call: TRBV4-3; cdr3_aa: ASSQDLGGDTQY
cdr3_length: 14; v_call: TRBV7-2; cdr3_aa: ASSSHRVAGAYEQY
cdr3_length: 14; v_call: TRBV5-4; cdr3_aa: ASSLDGASNTGELF
cdr3_length: 14; v_call: TRBV2; cdr3_aa: ASRPGTGGRGYGYT
cdr3_length: 11; v_call: TRBV5-6; cdr3_aa: ASSPGQGLVQY
cdr3_length: 13; v_call: TRBV6-5; cdr3_aa: ASSYSRQNNSPLH
cdr3_length: 13; v_call: TRBV6-1; cdr3_aa: ASSEGAGAGYGYT
cdr3_length: 11; v_call: TRBV30; cdr3_aa: AWSRDRPYGYT
cdr3_length: 13; v_call: TRBV4-2; cdr3_aa: ASSQSGTGEGNQY
cdr3_length: 13; v_call: TRBV6-4; cdr3_aa: ASKDSSTNPYGYT
cdr3_length: 15; v_call: TRBV7-2; cdr3_aa: ASSLSSGGVGGETQY
cdr3_length: 15; v_call: TRBV28; cdr3_aa: ASSRDSRRYSNQPQH
cdr3_length: 13; v_call: TRBV27; cdr3_aa: ASSLSVAGAYEQY
cdr3_length: 13; v_call: TRBV6-1; cdr3_aa: ASSERGLADDTQY
cdr3_length: 16; v_call: TRBV7-8; cdr3_aa: ASSFLLDRGLGNYGYT
cdr3_length: 13; v_call: TRBV7-2; cdr3_aa: ASSYTGTGNYEQY
cdr3_length: 10; v_call: TRBV28; cdr3_aa: ASSLQGYGYT
cdr3_length: 13; v_call: TRBV7-9; cdr3_aa: ASSLGQGSNQPQH
cdr3_length: 13; v_call: TRBV28; cdr3_aa: ASSSDGVLDNEQF
cdr3_length: 13; v_call: TRBV19; cdr3_aa: ASSIARTGAGEAF
cdr3_length: 12; v_call: TRBV7-2; cdr3_aa: ASSLTTAAYGYT
cdr3_length: 12; v_call: TRBV7-9; cdr3_aa: ASSLPGQGASDF
cdr3_length: 12; v_call: TRBV10-3; cdr3_aa: AISERLAGDEQY
cdr3_length: 10; v_call: TRBV6-1; cdr3_aa: ASSEAVEAQY
cdr3_length: 12; v_call: TRBV4-3; cdr3_aa: ASSLGGSGNTIY
cdr3_length: 10; v_call: TRBV7-2; cdr3_aa: ASSPSTDTQY
cdr3_length: 12; v_call: TRBV9; cdr3_aa: ASCRGRAIGELF
cdr3_length: 14; v_call: TRBV4-3; cdr3_aa: ASSQTGTSGRDEQF